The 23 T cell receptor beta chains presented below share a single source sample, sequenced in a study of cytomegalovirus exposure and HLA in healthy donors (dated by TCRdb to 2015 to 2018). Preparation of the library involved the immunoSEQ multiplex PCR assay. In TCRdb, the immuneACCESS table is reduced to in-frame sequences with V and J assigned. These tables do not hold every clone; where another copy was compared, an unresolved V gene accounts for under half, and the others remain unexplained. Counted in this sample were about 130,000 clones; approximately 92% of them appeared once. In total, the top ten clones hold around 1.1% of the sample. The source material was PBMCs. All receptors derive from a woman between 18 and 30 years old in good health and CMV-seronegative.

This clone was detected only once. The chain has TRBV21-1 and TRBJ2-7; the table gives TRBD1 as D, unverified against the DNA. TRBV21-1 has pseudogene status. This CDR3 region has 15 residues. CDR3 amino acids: CASSTGTGAFYEQYF. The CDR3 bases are TGTGCCAGCAGCACCGGGACAGGGGCTTTCTACGAGCAGTACTTC.

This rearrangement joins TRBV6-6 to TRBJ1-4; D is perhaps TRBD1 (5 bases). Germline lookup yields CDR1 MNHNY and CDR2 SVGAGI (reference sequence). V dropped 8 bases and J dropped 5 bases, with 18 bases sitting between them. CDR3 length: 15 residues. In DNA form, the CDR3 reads TGTGCCAGCCTACAAGGGGTCCGTAAGAATGAAAAACTGTTTTTT. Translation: CASLQGVRKNEKLFF.

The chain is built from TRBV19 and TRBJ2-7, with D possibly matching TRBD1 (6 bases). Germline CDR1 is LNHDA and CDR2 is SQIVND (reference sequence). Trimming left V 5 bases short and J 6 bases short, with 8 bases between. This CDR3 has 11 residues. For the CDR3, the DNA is TGTGCCAGTAGTGGGGGCCTCGAGCAGTACTTC. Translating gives CASSGGLEQYF.

CDR3 sequence reads: CARSRAGGYEQYF. As DNA, the CDR3 is TGTGCCAGATCCAGAGCGGGAGGTTACGAGCAGTACTTC. The chain has TRBV2 and TRBJ2-7; 9 bases are a match to TRBD2. In germline, CDR1 is SNHLY, CDR2 FYNNEI. The CDR3 is 13 amino acids. V gave up 9 bases and J gave up 4 bases; unmatched junction bases: 7.

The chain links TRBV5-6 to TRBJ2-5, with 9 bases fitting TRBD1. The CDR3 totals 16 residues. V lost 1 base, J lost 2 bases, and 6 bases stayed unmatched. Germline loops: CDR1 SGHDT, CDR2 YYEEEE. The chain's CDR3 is CASSLLGTGSQETQYF. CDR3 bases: TGTGCCAGCAGCTTGCTGGGGACAGGGAGTCAAGAGACCCAGTACTTC.

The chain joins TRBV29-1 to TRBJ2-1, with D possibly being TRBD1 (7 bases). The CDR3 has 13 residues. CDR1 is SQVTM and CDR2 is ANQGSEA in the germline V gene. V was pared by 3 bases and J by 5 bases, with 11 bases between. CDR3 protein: CSVDAGGHNEQFF. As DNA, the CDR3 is TGCAGCGTTGATGCAGGGGGGCACAATGAGCAGTTCTTC.

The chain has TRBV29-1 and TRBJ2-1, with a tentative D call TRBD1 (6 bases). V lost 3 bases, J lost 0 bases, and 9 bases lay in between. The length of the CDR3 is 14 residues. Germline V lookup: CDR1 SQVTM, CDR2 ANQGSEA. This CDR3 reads CSVEGHYSYNEQFF. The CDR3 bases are TGCAGCGTTGAGGGACACTACTCCTACAATGAGCAGTTCTTC.

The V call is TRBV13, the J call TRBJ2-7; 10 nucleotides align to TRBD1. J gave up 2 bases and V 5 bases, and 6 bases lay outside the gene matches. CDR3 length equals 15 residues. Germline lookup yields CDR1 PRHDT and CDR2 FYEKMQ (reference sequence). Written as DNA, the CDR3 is TGTGCCAGCAGCCCATCCGGGACAGGGGCCTACGAGCAGTACTTC. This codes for CASSPSGTGAYEQYF.

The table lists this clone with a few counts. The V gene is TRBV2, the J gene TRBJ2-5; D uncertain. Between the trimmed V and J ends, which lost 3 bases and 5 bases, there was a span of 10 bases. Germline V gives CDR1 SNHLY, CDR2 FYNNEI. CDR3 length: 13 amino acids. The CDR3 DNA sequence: TGTGCCAGCAGTGACAGATTCAGGGAGACCCAGTACTTC. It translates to CASSDRFRETQYF.

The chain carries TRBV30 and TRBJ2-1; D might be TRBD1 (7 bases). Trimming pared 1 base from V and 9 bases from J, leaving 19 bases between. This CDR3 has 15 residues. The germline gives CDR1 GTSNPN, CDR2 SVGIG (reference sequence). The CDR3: CAWSGTFGGGGEQFF. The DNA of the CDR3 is TGTGCCTGGAGTGGTACCTTCGGAGGGGGCGGTGAGCAGTTCTTC.

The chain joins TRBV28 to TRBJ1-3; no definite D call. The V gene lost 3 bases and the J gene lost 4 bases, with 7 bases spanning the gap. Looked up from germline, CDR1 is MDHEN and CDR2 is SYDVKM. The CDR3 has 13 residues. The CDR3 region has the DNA TGTGCCAGCAGTTTGCTAGAGGGAAACACCATATATTTT. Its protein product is CASSLLEGNTIYF. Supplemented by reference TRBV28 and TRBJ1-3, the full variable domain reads DVKVTQSSRYLVKRTGEKVFLECVQDMDHENMFWYRQDPGLGLRLIYFSYDVKMKEKGDIPEGYSVSREKKERFSLILESASTNQTSMYLCASSLLEGNTIYFGEGSWLTVV.

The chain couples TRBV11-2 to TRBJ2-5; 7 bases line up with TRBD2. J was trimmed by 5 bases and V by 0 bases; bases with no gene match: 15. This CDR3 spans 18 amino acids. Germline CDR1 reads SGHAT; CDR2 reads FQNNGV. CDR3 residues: CASSLDPLGTSVYETQYF. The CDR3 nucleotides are TGTGCCAGCAGCTTAGACCCCTTAGGTACTAGCGTCTACGAGACCCAGTACTTC. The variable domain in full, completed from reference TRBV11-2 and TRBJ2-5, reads EAGVAQSPRYKIIEKRQSVAFWCNPISGHATLYWYQQILGQGPKLLIQFQNNGVVDDSQLPKDRFSAERLKGVDSTLKIQPAKLEDSAVYLCASSLDPLGTSVYETQYFGPGTRLLVL.

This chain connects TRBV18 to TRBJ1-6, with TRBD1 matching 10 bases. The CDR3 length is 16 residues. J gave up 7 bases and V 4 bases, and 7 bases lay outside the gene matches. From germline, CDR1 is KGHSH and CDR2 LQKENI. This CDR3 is CASSQNRDRGNSPLHF. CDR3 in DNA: TGTGCCAGCTCACAGAACCGGGACAGGGGAAATTCACCCCTCCACTTT.

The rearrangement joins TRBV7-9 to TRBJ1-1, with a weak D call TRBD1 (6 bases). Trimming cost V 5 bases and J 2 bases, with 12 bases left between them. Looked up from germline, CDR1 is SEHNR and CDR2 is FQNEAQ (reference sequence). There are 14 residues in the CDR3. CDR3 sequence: CASSPGTTNTEAFF. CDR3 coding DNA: TGTGCCAGCAGCCCAGGGACAACCAACACTGAAGCTTTCTTT. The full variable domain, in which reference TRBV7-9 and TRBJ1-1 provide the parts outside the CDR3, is DTGVSQNPRHKITKRGQNVTFRCDPISEHNRLYWYRQTLGQGPEFLTYFQNEAQLEKSRLLSDRFSAERPKGSFSTLEIQRTEQGDSAMYLCASSPGTTNTEAFFGQGTRLTVV.

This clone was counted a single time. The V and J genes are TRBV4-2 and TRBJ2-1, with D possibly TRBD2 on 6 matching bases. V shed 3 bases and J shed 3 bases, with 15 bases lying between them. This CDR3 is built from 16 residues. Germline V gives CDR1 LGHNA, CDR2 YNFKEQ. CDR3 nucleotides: TGTGCCAGCAGCCAGGGCAGTAGCGGACTCTACAATGAGCAGTTCTTC. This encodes CASSQGSSGLYNEQFF.

CDR3 DNA sequence: TGTGCCAGCAGTGTGGGGACAGGGGGTTATGATAAGGATACGCAGTATTTT. It specifies CASSVGTGGYDKDTQYF. The chain is built from TRBV2 and TRBJ2-3; 11 bases are a match to TRBD1. The CDR3 has 17 residues. CDR1 and CDR2 (germline): SNHLY, FYNNEI. J gave up 6 bases and V 4 bases, and 12 bases lay outside the gene matches.

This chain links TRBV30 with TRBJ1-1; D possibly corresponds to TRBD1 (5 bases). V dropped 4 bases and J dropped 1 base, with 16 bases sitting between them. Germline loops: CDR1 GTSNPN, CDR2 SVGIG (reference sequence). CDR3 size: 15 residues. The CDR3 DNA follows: TGTGCCTGGATTGGGACGGAGGGTCCGAACACTGAAGCTTTCTTT. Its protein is CAWIGTEGPNTEAFF.

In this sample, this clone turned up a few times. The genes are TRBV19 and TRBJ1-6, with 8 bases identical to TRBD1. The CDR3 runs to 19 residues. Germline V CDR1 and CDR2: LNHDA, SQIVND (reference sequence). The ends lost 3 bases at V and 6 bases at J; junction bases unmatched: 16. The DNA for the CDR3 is TGTGCCAGTAGTATCATCGCGCAATACTTCGGGACAGGTAATTCACCCCTCCACTTT. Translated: CASSIIAQYFGTGNSPLHF.

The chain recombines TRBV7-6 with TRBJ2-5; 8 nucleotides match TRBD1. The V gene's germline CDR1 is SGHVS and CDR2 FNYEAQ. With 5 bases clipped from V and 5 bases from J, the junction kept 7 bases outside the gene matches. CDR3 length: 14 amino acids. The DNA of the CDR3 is TGTGCCAGCAGCGCCCAGGGACAGGTGGAGACCCAGTACTTC. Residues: CASSAQGQVETQYF.

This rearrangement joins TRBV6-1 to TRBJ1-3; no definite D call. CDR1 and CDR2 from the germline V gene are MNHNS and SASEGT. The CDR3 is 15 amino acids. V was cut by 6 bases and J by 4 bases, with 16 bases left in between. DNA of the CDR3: TGTGCCAGCAGAGAGACACCTTCCCCCGGAAACACCATATATTTT. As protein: CASRETPSPGNTIYF.

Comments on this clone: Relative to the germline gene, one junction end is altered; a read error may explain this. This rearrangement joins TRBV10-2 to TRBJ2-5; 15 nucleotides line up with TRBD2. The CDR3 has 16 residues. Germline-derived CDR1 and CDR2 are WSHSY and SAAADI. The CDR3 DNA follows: TGCGCCACCAGTCCGGGACTAGCGGGAGGTGGAGAGACCCAGTACTTC. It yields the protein CATSPGLAGGGETQYF.

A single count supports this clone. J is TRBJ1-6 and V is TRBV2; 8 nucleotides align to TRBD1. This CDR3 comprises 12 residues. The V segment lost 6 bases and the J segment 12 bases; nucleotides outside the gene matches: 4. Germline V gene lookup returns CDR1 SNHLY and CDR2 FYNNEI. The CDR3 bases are TGTGCCAGCAGCGGTGACAGGGGACCCCTCCACTTT. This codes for CASSGDRGPLHF.

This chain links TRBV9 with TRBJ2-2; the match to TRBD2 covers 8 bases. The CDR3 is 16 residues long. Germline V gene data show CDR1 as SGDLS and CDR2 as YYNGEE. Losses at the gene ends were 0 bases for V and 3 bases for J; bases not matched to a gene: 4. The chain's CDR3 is CASSVEAGVYTGELFF. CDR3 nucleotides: TGTGCCAGCAGCGTAGAAGCGGGAGTATACACCGGGGAGCTGTTTTTT.